These T cell receptor beta chains were read from a single sample in a study of Ad26.COV2.S vaccination and SARS-CoV-2 variants. TCRdb's table, derived via immunoSEQ multiplex PCR, lists solely in-frame clones and lacks some. The repertoire has fewer than 400,000 clones, 90% of them found once; the top ten carry about 5%. The sequenced sample was peripheral blood, obtained in a trial of Ad26.COV2.S vaccine versus placebo. These receptors originate from a person aged 18-65 years who received the Ad26.COV2.S COVID-19 vaccine or a placebo. The CDR3 runs from the conserved cysteine through the conserved F or W. The D gene is left open where the match is weak. Only part of the rows carry a size: once, few, many, or a class if the clone is expanded.

j_gene	d_gene	abundance	v_gene	len	CDR3nt	CDR3aa
TRBJ1-2	.	few	TRBV28	17	TGTGCCAGCAGTCCTAAGCACCGGGACATACCTAACTATGGCTACACCTTC	CASSPKHRDIPNYGYTF
TRBJ1-1	TRBD1	.	TRBV6-5	12	TGTGCCACCGGACAGGGGTATACTGAAGCTTTCTTT	CATGQGYTEAFF
TRBJ1-5	TRBD1	once	TRBV4-3	16	TGCGCCAGCAGCCTCGCGGACAGGCCCGTCAATCAGCCCCAGCATTTT	CASSLADRPVNQPQHF
TRBJ2-2	.	.	TRBV11-3	16	TGTGCCAGCAGCCCTCATGTCGTATCGAACACCGGGGAGCTGTTTTTT	CASSPHVVSNTGELFF
TRBJ1-4	TRBD1	.	TRBV14	14	TGTGCCAGCAGTCCCCGACAGGGGGCAGAAAAACTGTTTTTT	CASSPRQGAEKLFF
TRBJ2-1	TRBD2	.	TRBV6-2/TRBV6-3	15	TGTGCCAGCAGTCCCACGGAACCAGCGGGGGCCGAGCAGTTCTTC	CASSPTEPAGAEQFF
TRBJ1-5	.	.	TRBV4-1	17	TGCGCCAGCAGCCAAGTCCCGGGGGTTAGGAGCAATCAGCCCCAGCATTTT	CASSQVPGVRSNQPQHF
TRBJ2-1	.	.	TRBV19	13	TGTGCCAGTAGTATATCCTCAGTCCATGAGCAGTTCTTC	CASSISSVHEQFF
TRBJ2-3	TRBD2	.	TRBV5-5	16	TGTGCCAGCAGCTTACCCGGGCTAGCGGGGGCAGATACGCAGTATTTT	CASSLPGLAGADTQYF
TRBJ1-6	.	.	TRBV9	15	TGTGCCAGCAGCGTAGGCGAAGGGGTTTACTCACCCCTCCACTTT	CASSVGEGVYSPLHF
TRBJ2-7	TRBD1	.	TRBV19	16	TGTGCCAGTAGTCCTGGACAGGGGGCGAGGGCCTACGAGCAGTACTTC	CASSPGQGARAYEQYF
TRBJ1-1	TRBD1	.	TRBV11-3	15	TGTGCCAGCAGCCCATATGCAGGGGGCGAGGGTGAAGCTTTCTTT	CASSPYAGGEGEAFF
TRBJ1-1	.	.	TRBV10-3	14	TGTGCCATCAGTAAACAGGGCTCCGACACTGAAGCTTTCTTT	CAISKQGSDTEAFF
TRBJ2-1	TRBD2	.	TRBV7-3	16	TGTGCCAGCAGCTTATACGGGACTAGCGCCTACAATGAGCAGTTCTTC	CASSLYGTSAYNEQFF
TRBJ1-2	.	.	TRBV5-4	12	TGTGCCAGCAGCTCACAGAGCGGTGGCTACACCTTC	CASSSQSGGYTF
TRBJ1-2	.	.	TRBV14	17	TGTGCCAGCAGCCAAGAAACCGGGGCTCCGGTGATCTATGGCTACACCTTC	CASSQETGAPVIYGYTF
TRBJ1-2	.	.	TRBV5-1	14	TGCGCCAGCAGCTTAGAGGGGCCAAGCTATGGCTACACCTTC	CASSLEGPSYGYTF
TRBJ1-4	.	.	TRBV5-6	15	TGTGCCAGCAGCTTGAATCCTGGGGGCCTGGAAAAACTGTTTTTT	CASSLNPGGLEKLFF
TRBJ1-1	TRBD1	.	TRBV2	13	TGTGCCAGCAACTACGGACAGGGCGTAAAAGCTTTCTTT	CASNYGQGVKAFF
TRBJ1-1	.	.	TRBV12-5	15	TGTGCTAGTGGTTTGGTACTGGTCAGGAACACTGAAGCTTTCTTT	CASGLVLVRNTEAFF
TRBJ2-4	.	once	TRBV3-1/TRBV3-2	15	TGTGCCAGCAGCCAAGATGGGGACTTAAAGGACATTCAGTACTTC	CASSQDGDLKDIQYF
TRBJ2-1	.	.	TRBV20-1	10	TGCAGTGCCGGGTACAATGAGCAGTTCTTC	CSAGYNEQFF